This TCR beta chain was captured by sequencing in a study of blood T cell repertoires in COVID-19. For recovered donors of Cohort 3, there were two negative PCRs, clearance, or symptom resolution. Profiling relied on immunoSEQ multiplex PCR, and the TCRdb table lists in-frame clones only, not all of them. The table has 250,000 to 300,000 clones, approximately 91% seen once. V was trimmed by 5 bases and J by 7 bases, leaving 6 bases between them. This CDR3 is 12 amino acids long. Germline values: CDR1 SGHTA, CDR2 FQGNSA. This chain joins TRBV7-2 and TRBJ1-6; D call uncertain. Source material: PBMCs or T cells enriched from blood (not recorded which). This receptor was identified in a woman in her 30s who had recovered from COVID-19. The CDR3 DNA is TGTGCCAGCAGCCACCAGAATTCACCCCTCCACTTT. It translates to CASSHQNSPLHF.